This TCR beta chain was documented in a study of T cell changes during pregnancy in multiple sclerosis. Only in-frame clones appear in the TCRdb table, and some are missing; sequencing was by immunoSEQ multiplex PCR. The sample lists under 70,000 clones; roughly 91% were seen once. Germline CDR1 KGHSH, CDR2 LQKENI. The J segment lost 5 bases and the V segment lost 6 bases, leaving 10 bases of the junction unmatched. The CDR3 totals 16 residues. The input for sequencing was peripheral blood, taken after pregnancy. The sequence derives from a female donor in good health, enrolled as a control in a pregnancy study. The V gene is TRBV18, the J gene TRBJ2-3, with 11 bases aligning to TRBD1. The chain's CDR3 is CASSPGPGQGEDTQYF. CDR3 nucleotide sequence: TGTGCCAGCTCCCCGGGGCCGGGACAGGGGGAAGATACGCAGTATTTT. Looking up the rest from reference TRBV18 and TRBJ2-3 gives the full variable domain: NAGVMQNPRHLVRRRGQEARLRCSPMKGHSHVYWYRQLPEEGLKFMVYLQKENIIDESGMPKERFSAEFPKEGPSILRIQQVVRGDSAAYFCASSPGPGQGEDTQYFGPGTRLTVL.